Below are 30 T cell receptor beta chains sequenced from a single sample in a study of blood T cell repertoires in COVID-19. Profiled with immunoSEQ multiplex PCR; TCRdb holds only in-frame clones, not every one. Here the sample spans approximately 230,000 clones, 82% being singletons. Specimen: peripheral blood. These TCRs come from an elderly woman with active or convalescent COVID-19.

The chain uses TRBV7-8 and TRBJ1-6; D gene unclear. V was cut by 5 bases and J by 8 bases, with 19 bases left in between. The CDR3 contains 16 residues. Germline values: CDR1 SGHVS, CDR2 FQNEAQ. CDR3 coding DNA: TGTGCCAGCAGCCCAGCGGTGAGTCAATACGATTCACCCCTCCACTTT. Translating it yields CASSPAVSQYDSPLHF.

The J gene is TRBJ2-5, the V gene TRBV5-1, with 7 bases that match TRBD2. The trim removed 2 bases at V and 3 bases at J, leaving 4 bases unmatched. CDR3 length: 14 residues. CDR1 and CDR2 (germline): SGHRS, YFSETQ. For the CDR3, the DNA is TGCGCCAGCAGCTTCTTTGCGGGAGAAGAGACCCAGTACTTC. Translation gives CASSFFAGEETQYF.

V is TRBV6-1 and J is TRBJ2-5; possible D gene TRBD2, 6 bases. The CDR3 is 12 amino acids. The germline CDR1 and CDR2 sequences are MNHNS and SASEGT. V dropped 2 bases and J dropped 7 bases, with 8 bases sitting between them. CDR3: CASSERGGTQYF. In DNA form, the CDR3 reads TGTGCCAGCAGTGAAAGGGGAGGGACCCAGTACTTC.

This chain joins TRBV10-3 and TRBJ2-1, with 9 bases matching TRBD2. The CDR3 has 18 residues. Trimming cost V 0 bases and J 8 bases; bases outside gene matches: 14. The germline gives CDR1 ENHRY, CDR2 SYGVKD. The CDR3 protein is CAISESKAGGIGVYEQFF. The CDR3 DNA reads TGTGCCATCAGTGAGTCGAAGGCGGGAGGGATTGGAGTGTATGAGCAGTTCTTC.

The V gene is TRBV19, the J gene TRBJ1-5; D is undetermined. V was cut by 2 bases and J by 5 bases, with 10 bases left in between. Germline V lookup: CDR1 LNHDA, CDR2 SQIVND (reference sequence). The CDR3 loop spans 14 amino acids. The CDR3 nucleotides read TGTGCCAGTAGTATATCTTGGGGAGATCAGCCCCAGCATTTT. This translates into CASSISWGDQPQHF.

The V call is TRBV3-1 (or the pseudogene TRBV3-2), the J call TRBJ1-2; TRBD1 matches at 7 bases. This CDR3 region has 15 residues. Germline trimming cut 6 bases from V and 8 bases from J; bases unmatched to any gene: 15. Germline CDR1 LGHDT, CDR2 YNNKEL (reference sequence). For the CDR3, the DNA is TGTGCCAGCAGATCTTATAAGGGACAGTCGTCGGGCTACACCTTC. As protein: CASRSYKGQSSGYTF.

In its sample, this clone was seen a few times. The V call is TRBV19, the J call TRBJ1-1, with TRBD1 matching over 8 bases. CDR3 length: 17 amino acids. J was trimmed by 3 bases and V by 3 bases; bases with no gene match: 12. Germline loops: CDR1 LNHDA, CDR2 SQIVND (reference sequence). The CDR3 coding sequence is TGTGCCAGTAGTATGAGGCAGGGGGCGAATATATACACTGAAGCTTTCTTT. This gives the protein CASSMRQGANIYTEAFF.

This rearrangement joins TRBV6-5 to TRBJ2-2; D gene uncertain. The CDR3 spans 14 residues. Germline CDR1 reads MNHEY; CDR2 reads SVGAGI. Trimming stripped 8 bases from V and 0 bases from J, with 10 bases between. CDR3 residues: CASLSRANTGELFF. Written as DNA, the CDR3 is TGTGCCAGCCTATCACGGGCGAACACCGGGGAGCTGTTTTTT.

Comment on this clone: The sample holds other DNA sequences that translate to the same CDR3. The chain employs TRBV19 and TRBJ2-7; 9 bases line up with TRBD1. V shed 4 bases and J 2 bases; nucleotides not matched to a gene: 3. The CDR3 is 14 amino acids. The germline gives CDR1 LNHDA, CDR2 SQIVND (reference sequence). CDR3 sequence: CASSTGQGPYEQYF. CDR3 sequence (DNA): TGTGCCAGTAGTACGGGACAGGGCCCCTACGAGCAGTACTTC.

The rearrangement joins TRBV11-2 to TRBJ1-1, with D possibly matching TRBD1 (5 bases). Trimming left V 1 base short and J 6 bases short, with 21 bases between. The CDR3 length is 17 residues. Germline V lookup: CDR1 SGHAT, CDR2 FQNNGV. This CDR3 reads CASSLVIGPGRVSEAFF. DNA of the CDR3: TGTGCCAGCAGCTTAGTTATTGGTCCAGGGAGGGTCTCTGAAGCTTTCTTT.

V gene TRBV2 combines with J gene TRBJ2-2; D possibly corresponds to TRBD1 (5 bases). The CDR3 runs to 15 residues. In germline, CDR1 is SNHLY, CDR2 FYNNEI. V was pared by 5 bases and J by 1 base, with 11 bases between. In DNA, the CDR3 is TGTGCCAGCAGTCCCCTCGGACAGAACACCGGGGAGCTGTTTTTT. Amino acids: CASSPLGQNTGELFF.

The CDR3 nucleotides are TGTGCCAGCAGCCAAGCCCCAGACACCGGGGAGCTGTTTTTT. This codes for CASSQAPDTGELFF. V gene TRBV3-1 (or the pseudogene TRBV3-2) combines with J gene TRBJ2-2, with D unclear. Deletions cut 1 base from V and 3 bases from J, with 6 bases between. CDR3 length: 14 residues. Germline V gene sequence: CDR1 LGHDT, CDR2 YNNKEL (reference sequence).

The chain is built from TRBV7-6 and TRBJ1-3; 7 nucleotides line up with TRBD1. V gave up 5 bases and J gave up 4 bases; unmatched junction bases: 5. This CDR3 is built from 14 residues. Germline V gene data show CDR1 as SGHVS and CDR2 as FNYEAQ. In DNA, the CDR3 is TGTGCCAGCAGCATCGGGACAGCAGGAAACACCATATATTTT. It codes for CASSIGTAGNTIYF.

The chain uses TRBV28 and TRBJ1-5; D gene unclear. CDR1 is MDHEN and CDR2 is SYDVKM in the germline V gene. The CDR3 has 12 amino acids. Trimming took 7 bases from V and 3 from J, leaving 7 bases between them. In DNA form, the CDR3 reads TGTGCCAGCACCGTTGTCAATCAGCCCCAGCATTTT. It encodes CASTVVNQPQHF.

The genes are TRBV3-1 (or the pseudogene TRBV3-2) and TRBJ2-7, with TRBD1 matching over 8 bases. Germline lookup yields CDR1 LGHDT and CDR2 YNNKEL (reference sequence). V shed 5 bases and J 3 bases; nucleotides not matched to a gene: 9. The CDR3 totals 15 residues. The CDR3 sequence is CASSTGQANIYEQYF. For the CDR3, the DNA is TGTGCCAGCAGCACGGGACAGGCCAATATCTACGAGCAGTACTTC.

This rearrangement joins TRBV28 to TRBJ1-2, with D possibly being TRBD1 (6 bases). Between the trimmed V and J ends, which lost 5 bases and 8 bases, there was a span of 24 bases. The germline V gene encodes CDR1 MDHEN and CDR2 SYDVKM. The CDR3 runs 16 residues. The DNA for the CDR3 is TGTGCCAGCAGTCCCAAGACAGGTGGATCCTGGCGAGGCTACACCTTC. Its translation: CASSPKTGGSWRGYTF.

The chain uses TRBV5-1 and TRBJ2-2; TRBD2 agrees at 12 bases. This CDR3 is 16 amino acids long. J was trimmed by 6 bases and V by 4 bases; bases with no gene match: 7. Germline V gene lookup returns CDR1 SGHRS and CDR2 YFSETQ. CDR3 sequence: CASSPSTSGRPGELFF. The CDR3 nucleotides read TGCGCCAGCAGCCCTTCGACTAGCGGGAGACCCGGGGAGCTGTTTTTT.

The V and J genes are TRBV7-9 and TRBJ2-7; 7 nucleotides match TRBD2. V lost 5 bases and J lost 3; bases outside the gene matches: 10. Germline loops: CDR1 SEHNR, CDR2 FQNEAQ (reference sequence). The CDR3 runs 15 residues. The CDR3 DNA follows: TGTGCCAGCAGCCCCTGGTCTAGCGGACGCTACGAGCAGTACTTC. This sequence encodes CASSPWSSGRYEQYF.

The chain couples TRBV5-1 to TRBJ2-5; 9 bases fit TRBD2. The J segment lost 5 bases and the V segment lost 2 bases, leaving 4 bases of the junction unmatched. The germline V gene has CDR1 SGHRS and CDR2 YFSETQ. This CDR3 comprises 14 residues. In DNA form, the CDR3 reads TGCGCCAGCAGCTTTAGCGGGAGTCAGGAGACCCAGTACTTC. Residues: CASSFSGSQETQYF.

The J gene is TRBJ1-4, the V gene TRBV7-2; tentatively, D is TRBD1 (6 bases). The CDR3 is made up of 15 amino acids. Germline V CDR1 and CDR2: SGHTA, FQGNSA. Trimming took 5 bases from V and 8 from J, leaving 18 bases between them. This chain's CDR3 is CASSPQGRWGEKLFF. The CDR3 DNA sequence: TGTGCCAGCAGCCCCCAGGGGAGATGGGGAGAAAAACTGTTTTTT.

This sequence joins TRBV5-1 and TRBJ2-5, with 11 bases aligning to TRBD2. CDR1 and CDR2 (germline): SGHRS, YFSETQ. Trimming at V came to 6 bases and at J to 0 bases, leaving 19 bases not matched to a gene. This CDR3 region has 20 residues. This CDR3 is CASTRGSLNRLAGHQETQYF. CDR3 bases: TGCGCCAGCACCCGAGGTTCCCTGAACCGACTAGCGGGACACCAAGAGACCCAGTACTTC. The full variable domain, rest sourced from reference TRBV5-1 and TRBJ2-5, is KAGVTQTPRYLIKTRGQQVTLSCSPISGHRSVSWYQQTPGQGLQFLFEYFSETQRNKGNFPGRFSGRQFSNSRSEMNVSTLELGDSALYLCASTRGSLNRLAGHQETQYFGPGTRLLVL.

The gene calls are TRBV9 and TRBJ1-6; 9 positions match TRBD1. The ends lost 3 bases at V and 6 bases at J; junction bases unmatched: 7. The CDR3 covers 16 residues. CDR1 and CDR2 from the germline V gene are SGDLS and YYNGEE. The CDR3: CASSAPGTGPNSPLHF. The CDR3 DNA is TGTGCCAGCAGCGCCCCCGGGACAGGGCCTAATTCACCCCTCCACTTT.

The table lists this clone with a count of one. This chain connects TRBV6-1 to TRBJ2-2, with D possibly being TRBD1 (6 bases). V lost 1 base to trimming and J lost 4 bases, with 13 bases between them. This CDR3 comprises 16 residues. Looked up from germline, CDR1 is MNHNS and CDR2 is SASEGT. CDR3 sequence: CASSEGWGQSTGELFF. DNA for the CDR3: TGTGCCAGCAGTGAAGGGTGGGGGCAGAGCACCGGGGAGCTGTTTTTT.

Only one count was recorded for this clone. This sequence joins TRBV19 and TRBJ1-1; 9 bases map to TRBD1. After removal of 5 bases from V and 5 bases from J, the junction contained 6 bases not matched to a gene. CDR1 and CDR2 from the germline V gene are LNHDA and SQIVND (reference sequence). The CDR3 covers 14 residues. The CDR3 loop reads CASSSRDRVTEAFF. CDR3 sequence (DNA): TGTGCCAGTAGTTCCCGGGACAGGGTGACTGAAGCTTTCTTT.

DNA of the CDR3: TGTGCCAGCACCGTTGGGGCAGGGGACAATGAGCAGTTCTTC. It translates to CASTVGAGDNEQFF. The V and J genes are TRBV14 and TRBJ2-1, with D maybe TRBD1 (6 bases). The CDR3 loop spans 14 amino acids. V was shortened by 7 bases and J by 5 bases, with 15 bases between the two germline ends. Germline values: CDR1 SGHDN, CDR2 FVKESK.

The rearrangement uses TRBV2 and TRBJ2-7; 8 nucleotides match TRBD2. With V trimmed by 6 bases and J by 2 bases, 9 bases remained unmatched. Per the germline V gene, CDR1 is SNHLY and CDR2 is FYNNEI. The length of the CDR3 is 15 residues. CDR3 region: CASRPLSGGPYEQYF. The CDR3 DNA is TGTGCCAGCAGACCCCTTTCGGGGGGGCCCTACGAGCAGTACTTC.

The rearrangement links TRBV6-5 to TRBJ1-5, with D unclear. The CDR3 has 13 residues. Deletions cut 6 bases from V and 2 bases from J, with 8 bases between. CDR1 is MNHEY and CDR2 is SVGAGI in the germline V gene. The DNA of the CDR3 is TGTGCCAGCAGGGTACTAGGCAATCAGCCCCAGCATTTT. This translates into CASRVLGNQPQHF.

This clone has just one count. CDR3 loop: CSVAKNNYGYTF. DNA of the CDR3: TGCAGCGTTGCTAAGAATAACTATGGCTACACCTTC. This chain connects TRBV29-1 to TRBJ1-2; no clear D gene. The CDR3 has 12 amino acids. V lost 4 bases to trimming and J lost 1 base, with 7 bases between them. Germline V gene data show CDR1 as SQVTM and CDR2 as ANQGSEA.

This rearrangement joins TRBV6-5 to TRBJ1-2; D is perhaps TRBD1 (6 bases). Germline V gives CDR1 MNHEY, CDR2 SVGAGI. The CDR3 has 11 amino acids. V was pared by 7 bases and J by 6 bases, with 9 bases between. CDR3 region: CASTRGHGYTF. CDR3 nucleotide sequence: TGTGCCAGCACCAGGGGCCATGGCTACACCTTC.

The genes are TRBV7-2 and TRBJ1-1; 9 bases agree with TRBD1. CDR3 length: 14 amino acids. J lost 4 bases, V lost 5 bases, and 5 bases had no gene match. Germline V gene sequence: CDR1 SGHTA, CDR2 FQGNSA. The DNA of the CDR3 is TGTGCCAGCAGCAGGGACAGGGCCCTCACTGAAGCTTTCTTT. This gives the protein CASSRDRALTEAFF.